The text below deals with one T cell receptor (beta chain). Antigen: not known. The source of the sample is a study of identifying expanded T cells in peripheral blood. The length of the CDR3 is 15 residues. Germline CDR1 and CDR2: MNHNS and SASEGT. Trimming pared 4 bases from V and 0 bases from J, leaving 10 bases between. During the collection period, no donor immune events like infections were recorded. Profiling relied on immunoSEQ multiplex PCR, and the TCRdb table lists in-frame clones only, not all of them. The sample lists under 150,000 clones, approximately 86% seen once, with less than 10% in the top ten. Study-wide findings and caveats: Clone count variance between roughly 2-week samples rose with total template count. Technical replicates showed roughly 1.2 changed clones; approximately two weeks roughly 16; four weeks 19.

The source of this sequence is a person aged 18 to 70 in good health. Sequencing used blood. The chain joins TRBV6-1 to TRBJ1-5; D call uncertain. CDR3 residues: CASSGHPDSNQPQHF. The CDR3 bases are TGTGCCAGCAGTGGACACCCGGATAGCAATCAGCCCCAGCATTTT.